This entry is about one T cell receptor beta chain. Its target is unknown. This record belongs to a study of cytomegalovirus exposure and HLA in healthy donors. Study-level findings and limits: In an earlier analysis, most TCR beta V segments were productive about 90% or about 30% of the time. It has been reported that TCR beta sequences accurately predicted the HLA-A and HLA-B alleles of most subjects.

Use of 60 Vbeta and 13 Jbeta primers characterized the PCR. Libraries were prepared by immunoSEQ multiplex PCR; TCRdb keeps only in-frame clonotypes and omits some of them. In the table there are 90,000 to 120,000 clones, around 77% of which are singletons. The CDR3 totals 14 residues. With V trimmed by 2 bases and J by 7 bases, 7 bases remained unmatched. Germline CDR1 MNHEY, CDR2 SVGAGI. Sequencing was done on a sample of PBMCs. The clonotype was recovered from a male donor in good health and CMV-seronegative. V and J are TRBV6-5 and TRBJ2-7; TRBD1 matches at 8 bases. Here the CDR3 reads CASSYTSYRGEQYF. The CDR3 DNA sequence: TGTGCCAGCAGTTACACTTCCTACAGGGGGGAGCAGTACTTC.